The 21 T cell receptor beta chains presented below share a single source sample, sequenced in a study of cytomegalovirus exposure and HLA in healthy donors. PCR primers comprised 60 Vbeta and 13 Jbeta primers. Libraries were prepared by immunoSEQ multiplex PCR; TCRdb keeps only in-frame clonotypes and omits some of them. In the table there are some 150,000 clones, more than 65% of which are singletons. Sample: PBMCs. These receptors were obtained from a woman aged 25-40 years in good health and CMV-seronegative.

This chain connects TRBV13 to TRBJ2-1; possibly TRBD2 for D (5 bases). V was pared by 4 bases and J by 5 bases, with 9 bases between. The CDR3 runs 13 residues. Germline CDR1 is PRHDT and CDR2 is FYEKMQ (reference sequence). As DNA, the CDR3 is TGTGCCAGCAGCTCAGGACTCAACAATGAGCAGTTCTTC. It is translated as CASSSGLNNEQFF.

The V gene is TRBV5-4, the J gene TRBJ1-4; a weak D match, TRBD1 (5 bases). The CDR3 contains 17 residues. Trimming shortened V by 1 base and J by 3 bases, and 16 bases separated the two germline ends. Germline V gives CDR1 SGHNT, CDR2 YYREEE (reference sequence). The CDR3 bases are TGTGCCAGCAGCTTGACCGGGACTGGAATAGCTAATGAAAAACTGTTTTTT. Protein sequence: CASSLTGTGIANEKLFF. The whole variable domain, remainder taken from reference TRBV5-4 and TRBJ1-4, is ETGVTQSPTHLIKTRGQQVTLRCSSQSGHNTVSWYQQALGQGPQFIFQYYREEENGRGNFPPRFSGLQFPNYSSELNVNALELDDSALYLCASSLTGTGIANEKLFFGSGTQLSVL.

This clone occurred a few times. The genes are TRBV6-6 and TRBJ2-7, with a possible D match to TRBD2 (6 bases). Germline CDR1 MNHNY, CDR2 SVGAGI (reference sequence). V lost 7 bases, J lost 1 base, and 11 bases lay in between. This CDR3 is built from 13 residues. The CDR3 protein is CASIKGGSYEQYF. The CDR3 coding sequence is TGTGCCAGCATCAAGGGAGGTTCCTACGAGCAGTACTTC.

V is TRBV4-2 and J is TRBJ1-6; TRBD1 matches 11 bases. Germline V gene data show CDR1 as LGHNA and CDR2 as YNFKEQ. The V segment lost 0 bases and the J segment 10 bases; nucleotides outside the gene matches: 8. The length of the CDR3 is 17 residues. CDR3 amino acids: CASSQDLPGQGASPLHF. As DNA, the CDR3 is TGTGCCAGCAGCCAAGATCTTCCAGGACAGGGGGCATCACCCCTCCACTTT.

V and J are TRBV6-5 and TRBJ1-1; D gene ambiguous. The CDR3 covers 12 residues. CDR1 is MNHEY, CDR2 SVGAGI, per germline. Trimming took off 6 bases at V and 2 bases at J, with 7 bases between the two ends. The CDR3 here is CASSLENTEAFF. The CDR3 DNA is TGTGCCAGCAGCCTAGAAAACACTGAAGCTTTCTTT.

The chain combines TRBV9 with TRBJ2-2; D perhaps matches TRBD2 (6 bases). The germline V gene encodes CDR1 SGDLS and CDR2 YYNGEE. The CDR3 is 15 residues long. The germline V and J ends were trimmed by 0 bases and 7 bases, with 13 bases remaining between them. DNA of the CDR3: TGTGCCAGCAGCGTAGACGGGAGCTTCGGCGGGGAGCTGTTTTTT. It translates to CASSVDGSFGGELFF.

The CDR3 nucleotides read TGTGCCAGCAGTATCAGGGGGGTTGAAGCTTTCTTT. Protein: CASSIRGVEAFF. This sequence joins TRBV6-5 and TRBJ1-1, with TRBD1 identical over 7 bases. J lost 7 bases, V lost 5 bases, and 4 bases had no gene match. The CDR3 is made up of 12 amino acids. Per the germline V gene, CDR1 is MNHEY and CDR2 is SVGAGI.

The gene calls are TRBV5-1 and TRBJ2-3; D is possibly TRBD1 (6 bases). The CDR3 contains 15 residues. Germline V gene lookup returns CDR1 SGHRS and CDR2 YFSETQ. Deletions cut 4 bases from V and 0 bases from J, with 12 bases between. DNA for the CDR3: TGCGCCAGCAGCAGAGACAGGTCTAGCACAGATACGCAGTATTTT. This translates into CASSRDRSSTDTQYF. Full variable domain (outside the CDR3, taken from reference TRBV5-1 and TRBJ2-3): KAGVTQTPRYLIKTRGQQVTLSCSPISGHRSVSWYQQTPGQGLQFLFEYFSETQRNKGNFPGRFSGRQFSNSRSEMNVSTLELGDSALYLCASSRDRSSTDTQYFGPGTRLTVL.

This clone showed up just a few times. This rearrangement joins TRBV10-3 to TRBJ1-2, with 9 positions matching TRBD1. CDR3 size: 13 residues. The trim removed 11 bases at V and 4 bases at J, leaving 8 bases unmatched. CDR1 and CDR2 from the germline V gene are ENHRY and SYGVKD. The CDR3 sequence is CAARTGDVYGYTF. For the CDR3, the DNA is TGTGCCGCCCGGACAGGGGACGTCTATGGCTACACCTTC.

A note on this clone: Other DNA sequences in the same sample also yield this CDR3. This chain uses TRBV7-3 with TRBJ2-3; 9 nucleotides align to TRBD2. V lost 2 bases, J lost 3 bases, and 0 bases stayed unmatched. This CDR3 is 14 amino acids long. Germline V gene lookup returns CDR1 SGHTA and CDR2 FQGTGA. CDR3 loop: CASSLAGGTDTQYF. The CDR3 DNA is TGTGCCAGCAGCTTAGCGGGGGGGACAGATACGCAGTATTTT.

This chain links TRBV4-1 with TRBJ2-1; D is possibly TRBD1 (6 bases). The germline CDR1 and CDR2 sequences are MGHRA and YSYEKL. Trimming took off 1 base at V and 0 bases at J, with 13 bases between the two ends. The CDR3 covers 17 residues. This CDR3 is CASSQVTGETSYNEQFF. CDR3 nucleotide sequence: TGCGCCAGCAGCCAAGTGACAGGCGAAACCTCCTACAATGAGCAGTTCTTC.

This chain's CDR3 is CASSPRSYATPNYGYTF. The CDR3 DNA follows: TGTGCCAGCAGCCCGCGCAGCTACGCGACACCTAACTATGGCTACACCTTC. The chain couples TRBV5-6 to TRBJ1-2; D is undetermined. Germline V gene data show CDR1 as SGHDT and CDR2 as YYEEEE. The V and J ends lost 4 bases and 0 bases respectively, with 19 bases between them. The CDR3 spans 17 residues.

The chain links TRBV2 to TRBJ2-5; perhaps TRBD2 as D (6 bases). The V end lost 6 bases, the J end lost 5 bases, and 13 bases lay between the germline ends. Germline V lookup: CDR1 SNHLY, CDR2 FYNNEI. CDR3 length: 13 amino acids. The CDR3 DNA follows: TGTGCCAGCAGCGCCGGGGGTCAGGAGACCCAGTACTTC. Translation gives CASSAGGQETQYF.

In this sample, this clone turned up a few times. The chain joins TRBV28 to TRBJ1-2, with 11 positions matching TRBD1. Germline V gene sequence: CDR1 MDHEN, CDR2 SYDVKM. V trimming: 7 bases; J trimming: 5 bases; junction bases outside the gene matches: 9. The CDR3 sequence is 15 residues long. The CDR3 spells CASILRDRGNYGYTF. The DNA for the CDR3 is TGTGCCAGCATCCTCCGGGACAGGGGGAATTATGGCTACACCTTC.

V and J are TRBV4-2 and TRBJ2-1; TRBD2 matches at 8 bases. In germline, CDR1 is LGHNA, CDR2 YNFKEQ. The ends lost 3 bases at V and 0 bases at J; junction bases unmatched: 13. The CDR3 consists of 19 residues. This chain's CDR3 is CASSHGRGSWRDSYNEQFF. The DNA for the CDR3 is TGTGCCAGCAGCCACGGGAGGGGTTCGTGGCGGGACTCCTACAATGAGCAGTTCTTC.

This sequence joins TRBV7-9 and TRBJ2-3, with a tentative D call TRBD2 (7 bases). There are 14 residues in the CDR3. The germline V gene has CDR1 SEHNR and CDR2 FQNEAQ (reference sequence). V lost 6 bases to trimming and J lost 4 bases, with 14 bases between them. CDR3 bases: TGTGCCAGCAGTTCCGCGGGGGCCCCAGATACGCAGTATTTT. This sequence encodes CASSSAGAPDTQYF.

V is TRBV7-9 and J is TRBJ2-2; the D is unclear. The germline V and J ends were trimmed by 1 base and 6 bases, with 6 bases remaining between them. CDR3 length: 13 residues. Germline CDR1 is SEHNR and CDR2 is FQNEAQ (reference sequence). The CDR3 loop is CASSLVRSGELFF. CDR3 sequence (DNA): TGTGCCAGCAGCTTAGTTCGGTCCGGGGAGCTGTTTTTT.

The chain recombines TRBV2 with TRBJ2-6, with 8 nucleotides matching TRBD1. This CDR3 is 16 amino acids long. Germline values: CDR1 SNHLY, CDR2 FYNNEI. Unmatched junction bases numbered 4, after V lost 4 bases and J lost 2 bases. The CDR3 DNA reads TGTGCCAGCAGTGGGGTACAGGGGGCTGGGGCCAACGTCCTGACTTTC. Its translation: CASSGVQGAGANVLTF.

The J gene is TRBJ2-3, the V gene TRBV11-3; 9 bases fit TRBD2. The germline CDR1 and CDR2 sequences are SGHNT and YENEEA. Losses at the gene ends were 5 bases for V and 3 bases for J; bases not matched to a gene: 6. This CDR3 spans 15 amino acids. This chain's CDR3 is CASSLGTSQTDTQYF. As DNA, the CDR3 is TGTGCCAGCAGCCTCGGGACTAGCCAGACAGATACGCAGTATTTT.

The J gene is TRBJ2-1, the V gene TRBV28; 11 nucleotides align to TRBD2. CDR3 length equals 19 residues. Trimming at V came to 5 bases and at J to 0 bases, leaving 12 bases not matched to a gene. The germline CDR1 and CDR2 sequences are MDHEN and SYDVKM. The CDR3 here is CASSPPTSGRWGSYNEQFF. CDR3 nucleotide sequence: TGTGCCAGCAGTCCCCCAACTAGCGGGAGATGGGGCTCCTACAATGAGCAGTTCTTC.

The chain uses TRBV28 and TRBJ1-1, with 7 bases identical to TRBD1. This CDR3 is built from 14 residues. Germline values: CDR1 MDHEN, CDR2 SYDVKM. V lost 2 bases, J lost 13 bases, and 13 bases stayed unmatched. In DNA form, the CDR3 reads TGTGCCAGCAGTTTAAAGGTCAGGGACAGCCGATATTTCTTT. This encodes CASSLKVRDSRYFF.